The sequence of this T cell receptor (beta chain) was determined in a study of high-grade serous ovarian cancer treatment subgroups. Turning to the study itself: Mean per sample: around 14,000 reads, some 7,500 unique TCR beta rearrangements. Overall study results and limits: Spatial context was lost because tumors were sequenced in bulk. Tumors within one patient showed repertoire similarity of about 0.11 to 0.85.

Only in-frame clones appear in the TCRdb table, and some are missing; sequencing was by immunoSEQ multiplex PCR. Here the sample spans some 27,000 clones, roughly 80% being singletons. V lost 6 bases and J lost 1, with 13 bases in between. The CDR3 runs 15 residues. Germline lookup yields CDR1 MNHNS and CDR2 SASEGT. Tumor samples were obtained before definitive surgery or chemotherapy. This clone came up once. Its antigen is unidentified. This TCR was sampled from a human donor with high-grade serous ovarian cancer. The sequenced sample was tumor tissue. This chain uses TRBV6-1 with TRBJ1-3, with D perhaps matching TRBD1 (6 bases). DNA of the CDR3: TGTGCCAGCAGCCTCACCACAGGGTCTGGAAACACCATATATTTT. Protein sequence: CASSLTTGSGNTIYF.